This TCR beta chain was profiled in a study of T cells after yellow fever vaccination. Study-wide background: SMART-Seq v4 Ultra Low Input handled preparation of low-cell-number fractions. General study findings and limits: Researchers cautioned that FACS-sorted repertoires could harbor abundant clonotypes contaminating from the bulk population. A small share of clonotypes appeared in both CD4 and CD8 compartments. Reappearing after the booster were most of the clones from primary vaccination (about 95% CD4, 85% to 90% CD8).

Trimming took off 5 bases at V and 6 bases at J, with 14 bases between the two ends. Germline CDR1 SGHTA, CDR2 FQGTGA. CDR3 length: 14 residues. In its sample, this clonotype was seen many times. The antigen remains undetermined. TCRdb analysed the 5' RACE reads with MiXCR anew, one entry per CDR3 protein. The sample has some 120,000 distinct CDR3 sequences; 7.4% are singletons. The chain joins TRBV7-3 to TRBJ2-1; D may be TRBD1 or TRBD2 (6 bases each). This receptor was identified in a man in his late teens or twenties who received the YFV17D yellow fever vaccine. Sequenced material: CD4+ T cells sorted from PBMCs, taken 9 to 11 days after the first yellow fever vaccination. CDR3 amino acids: CASSPRGRGNEQFF. The CDR3 nucleotides read TGTGCCAGCAGCCCACGGGGGCGCGGCAATGAGCAGTTCTTC. The whole variable domain, remainder taken from reference TRBV7-3 and TRBJ2-1, is GAGVSQTPSNKVTEKGKYVELRCDPISGHTALYWYRQSLGQGPEFLIYFQGTGAADDSGLPNDRFFAVRPEGSVSTLKIQRTERGDSAVYLCASSPRGRGNEQFFGPGTRLTVL.